A single sample gave rise to the 4 T cell receptor beta chains below, sequenced in a study of blood T cell repertoires in COVID-19. TCRdb's copy holds only in-frame clones and misses some; the assay was immunoSEQ multiplex PCR. The table records a few hundred thousand clones, roughly 90% of them present only once. Sequenced material: peripheral blood. These receptors originate from a woman in her 30s with COVID-19, enrolled during active disease.

V is TRBV19 and J is TRBJ1-1; D is perhaps TRBD1 (5 bases). The germline gives CDR1 LNHDA, CDR2 SQIVND (reference sequence). There are 16 residues in the CDR3. V lost 5 bases and J 6 bases, leaving 22 bases between the germline ends. CDR3 sequence (DNA): TGTGCCAGTAGTGCAACAGTACCCGGGGGGATCGCTGAAGCTTTCTTT. Protein sequence: CASSATVPGGIAEAFF.

This clone is deemed medium-sized. The rearrangement links TRBV5-6 to TRBJ2-7; 7 bases align to TRBD1. The germline CDR1 and CDR2 sequences are SGHDT and YYEEEE. Trimming cost V 3 bases and J 1 base; bases outside gene matches: 7. The CDR3 contains 15 residues. The CDR3 nucleotides are TGTGCCAGCAGCTCCCTGAACAGGGGATCCTACGAGCAGTACTTC. Translation: CASSSLNRGSYEQYF.

This chain uses TRBV6-6 with TRBJ1-1; TRBD1 aligns across 8 bases. Germline-derived CDR1 and CDR2 are MNHNY and SVGAGI (reference sequence). The CDR3 has 14 amino acids. V shed 5 bases, J shed 5 bases, and the junction held 7 bases outside the gene matches. CDR3 region: CASSDTTGGTEAFF. CDR3 DNA: TGTGCCAGCAGTGACACCACAGGGGGGACTGAAGCTTTCTTT.

This sequence joins TRBV5-6 and TRBJ1-2; D is undetermined. Germline V gives CDR1 SGHDT, CDR2 YYEEEE. CDR3 length equals 15 residues. The V end was cut by 0 bases, the J end by 2 bases, with 11 bases between. CDR3 sequence (DNA): TGTGCCAGCAGCTTGGGCCAGGTCCGGAACTATGGCTACACCTTC. Amino acids: CASSLGQVRNYGYTF.